The sequence of this T cell receptor (beta chain) was determined in a study of blood T cell repertoires in COVID-19. About the study: COVID-19 samples from acute and convalescent phases originated in the United States, Italy and Spain.

One Seattle source followed patients from active infection through their disease course. The count of this clone is one. Clones were sequenced by immunoSEQ multiplex PCR, and TCRdb holds only the in-frame ones, with some missing. The top ten hold 6.5% to 7.5% of the sample, which has approximately 170,000 clones, about 85% seen once. Sequencing used peripheral blood. The TCR comes from an elderly man with COVID-19, enrolled during active disease.

In DNA, the CDR3 is TGTGCCAGCAGTCGAGCGGGGAATTCACCCCTCCACTTT. Translation: CASSRAGNSPLHF. The chain has TRBV25-1 and TRBJ1-6, with unresolved D. This CDR3 has 13 residues. Trimming removed 5 bases at V and 7 bases at J, with 9 bases between. CDR1 is MGHDK, CDR2 SYGVNS, per germline.